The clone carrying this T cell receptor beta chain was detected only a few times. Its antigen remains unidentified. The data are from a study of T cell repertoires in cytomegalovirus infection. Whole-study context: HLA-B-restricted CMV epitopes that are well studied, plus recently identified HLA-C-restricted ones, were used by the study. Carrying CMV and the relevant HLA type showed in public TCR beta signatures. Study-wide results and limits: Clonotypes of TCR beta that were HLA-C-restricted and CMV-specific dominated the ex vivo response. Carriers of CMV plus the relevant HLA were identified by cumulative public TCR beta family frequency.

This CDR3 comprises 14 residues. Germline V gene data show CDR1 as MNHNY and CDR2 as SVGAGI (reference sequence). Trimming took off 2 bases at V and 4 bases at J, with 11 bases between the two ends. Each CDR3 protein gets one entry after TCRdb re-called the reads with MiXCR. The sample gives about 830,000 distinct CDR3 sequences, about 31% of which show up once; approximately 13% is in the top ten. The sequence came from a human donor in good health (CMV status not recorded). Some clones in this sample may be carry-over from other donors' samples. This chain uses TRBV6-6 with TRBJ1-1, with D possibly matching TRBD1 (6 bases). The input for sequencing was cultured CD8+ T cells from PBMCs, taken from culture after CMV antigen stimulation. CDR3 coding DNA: TGTGCCAGCAGTTACGGGGGCTCGGGCACTGAAGCTTTCTTT. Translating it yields CASSYGGSGTEAFF.